This T cell receptor beta chain was documented in a study of T cells after yellow fever vaccination. Whole-study results and caveats: Researchers cautioned that FACS-sorted repertoires could harbor abundant clonotypes contaminating from the bulk population.

This clonotype was seen ten or more times. No antigen is known for it. Via MiXCR, TCRdb re-called the 5' RACE reads, giving one row per CDR3 protein. The sample lists some 350,000 distinct CDR3 sequences, around 4.1% occurring once. The length of the CDR3 is 15 residues. Germline-derived CDR1 and CDR2 are PRHDT and FYEKMQ (reference sequence). The J segment lost 5 bases and the V segment lost 6 bases, leaving 4 bases of the junction unmatched. The source of this sequence is a man between 18 and 35 years old who received the YFV17D yellow fever vaccine. The source was PBMCs, collected 5 days after the yellow fever booster vaccination. The V call is TRBV13, the J call TRBJ2-1; 13 bases fit TRBD2. CDR3 sequence: CASRDTSGGDNEQFF. CDR3 coding DNA: TGTGCCAGCAGAGATACTAGCGGGGGGGACAATGAGCAGTTCTTC.